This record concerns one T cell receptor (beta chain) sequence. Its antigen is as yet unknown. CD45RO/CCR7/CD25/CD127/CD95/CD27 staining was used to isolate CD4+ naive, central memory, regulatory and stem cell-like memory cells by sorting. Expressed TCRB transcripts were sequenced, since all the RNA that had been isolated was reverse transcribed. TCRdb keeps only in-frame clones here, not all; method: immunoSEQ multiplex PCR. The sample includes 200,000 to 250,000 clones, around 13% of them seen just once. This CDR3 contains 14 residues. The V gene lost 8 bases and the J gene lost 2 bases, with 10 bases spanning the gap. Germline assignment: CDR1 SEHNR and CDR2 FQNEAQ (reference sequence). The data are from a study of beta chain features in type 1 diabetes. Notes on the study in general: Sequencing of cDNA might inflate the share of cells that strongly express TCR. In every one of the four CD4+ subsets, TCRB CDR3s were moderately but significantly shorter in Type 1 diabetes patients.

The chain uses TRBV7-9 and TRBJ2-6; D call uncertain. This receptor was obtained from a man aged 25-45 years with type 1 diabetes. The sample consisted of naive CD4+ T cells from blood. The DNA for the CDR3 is TGTGCCAGCGGCCCGTACGCTGGGGCCAACGTCCTGACTTTC. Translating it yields CASGPYAGANVLTF.